This TCR beta chain was obtained from a study of blood T cell repertoires in COVID-19. Study-wide background: Samples taken during acute and convalescent COVID-19 were collected in the United States, Italy and Spain. T cells, B-cell-depleted T cells, or PBMCs provided the cDNA or gDNA that served as material.

As originally analysed: Using reference gene primer amplification, nucleated cell counts were estimated. Assay used: immunoSEQ multiplex PCR; TCRdb lists only in-frame clones, some missing. V and J calls plus clone size are reproduced from that table; the DNA served to infer D and trimming. The sample contains approximately 250,000 clones, over 80% of which appear only once. Trimming stripped 7 bases from V and 0 bases from J, with 7 bases between. Per the germline V gene, CDR1 is MNHEY and CDR2 is SVGAGI. CDR3 size: 13 residues. The source is a woman aged 55-69 years with active or convalescent COVID-19. The J gene is TRBJ2-1, the V gene TRBV6-5; D ambiguous. Sequencing input: peripheral blood. CDR3 loop: CASKENSYNEQFF. The CDR3 DNA is TGTGCCAGCAAAGAGAACTCCTACAATGAGCAGTTCTTC.